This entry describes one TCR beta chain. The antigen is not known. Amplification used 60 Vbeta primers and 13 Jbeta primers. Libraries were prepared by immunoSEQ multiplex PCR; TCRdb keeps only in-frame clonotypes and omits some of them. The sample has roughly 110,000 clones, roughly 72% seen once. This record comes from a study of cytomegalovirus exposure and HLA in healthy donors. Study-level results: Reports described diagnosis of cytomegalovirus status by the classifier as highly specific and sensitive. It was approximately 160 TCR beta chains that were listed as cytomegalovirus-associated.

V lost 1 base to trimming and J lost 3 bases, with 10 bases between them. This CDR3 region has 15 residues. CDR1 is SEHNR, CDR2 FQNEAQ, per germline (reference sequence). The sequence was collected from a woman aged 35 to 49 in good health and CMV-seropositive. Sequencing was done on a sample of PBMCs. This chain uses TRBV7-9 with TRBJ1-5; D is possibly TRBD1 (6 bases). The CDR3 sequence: CASSLGRGANQPQHF. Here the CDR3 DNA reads TGTGCCAGCAGCTTAGGCAGGGGTGCCAATCAGCCCCAGCATTTT.